The 30 T cell receptor beta chains below come from one sample, sequenced in a study of identical twins (dated by TCRdb to the mid-2010s). To prepare the library, 5' RACE was applied. The sequencing machine was an Illumina HiSeq 2000. TCRdb handled the public reads itself, with Q25 trimming in fastp and clone calling in MiXCR, and kept productive beta chains. For every CDR3 protein sequence, its rows merge into one entry that carries the most common genes and DNA. This sample is represented by around 680,000 distinct CDR3 sequences; around 8.3% of them were singletons. The ten most abundant clones make up approximately 0.94% of the sample. These sequences were also reported in another study, on yellow fever vaccine responses in identical twins.

Sequencing was carried out using PBMCs. These receptor sequences come from a woman in her late teens or twenties in good health.

The chain couples TRBV15 to TRBJ2-1, with TRBD2 matching over 10 bases. CDR1 and CDR2 (germline): LNHNV, YYDKDF (reference sequence). The CDR3 loop spans 18 amino acids. V gave up 3 bases and J gave up 1 base; unmatched junction bases: 9. Here the CDR3 reads CATSRGLAGEGSYNEQFF. Written as DNA, the CDR3 is TGTGCCACCAGCAGGGGTCTAGCGGGAGAGGGGTCCTACAATGAGCAGTTCTTC.

J is TRBJ2-7 and V is TRBV20-1, with 7 bases that match TRBD2. Unmatched junction bases numbered 11, after V lost 6 bases and J lost 3 bases. The V gene's germline CDR1 is DFQATT and CDR2 SNEGSKA (reference sequence). The CDR3 consists of 14 residues. The CDR3: CSAQRNKRGYEQYF. The CDR3 DNA is TGCAGTGCCCAAAGGAACAAGCGGGGCTACGAGCAGTACTTC.

In this sample, this clonotype turned up many times. J is TRBJ1-2 and V is TRBV7-2; D unclear. From germline, CDR1 is SGHTA and CDR2 FQGNSA. V was trimmed by 1 base and J by 3 bases, leaving 12 bases between them. The CDR3 covers 15 residues. CDR3 amino acids: CASSLDGLRDYGYTF. For the CDR3, the DNA is TGTGCCAGCAGCTTAGACGGGTTAAGGGACTATGGCTACACCTTC.

This clonotype was detected many times. The genes are TRBV6-5 and TRBJ1-4, with D uncertain. Deletions cut 5 bases from V and 0 bases from J, with 10 bases between. The CDR3 consists of 15 residues. The germline CDR1 and CDR2 sequences are MNHEY and SVGAGI. DNA for the CDR3: TGTGCCAGCAGTACCCGACGAGCAACTAATGAAAAACTGTTTTTT. Translating it yields CASSTRRATNEKLFF.

There are a few counts of this clonotype. The chain is built from TRBV7-9 and TRBJ1-1; D unresolved. The CDR3 totals 12 residues. Germline assignment: CDR1 SEHNR and CDR2 FQNEAQ (reference sequence). Trimming removed 6 bases from V and 6 bases from J, with 11 bases in between. The CDR3 DNA is TGTGCCAGCAGACTAATTTTCGCTGAAGCTTTCTTT. It specifies CASRLIFAEAFF.

V usage is TRBV10-3 and J usage is TRBJ2-2; 12 bases are a match to TRBD2. J was trimmed by 4 bases and V by 6 bases; bases with no gene match: 3. The CDR3 runs 15 residues. The germline V gene encodes CDR1 ENHRY and CDR2 SYGVKD. The CDR3 bases are TGTGCCATCAGGGGGACTAGCGGGCTCACCGGGGAGCTGTTTTTT. As protein: CAIRGTSGLTGELFF.

V is TRBV27 and J is TRBJ2-3; D may be TRBD1 or TRBD2 (5 bases each). Germline V gene lookup returns CDR1 MNHEY and CDR2 SMNVEV (reference sequence). The CDR3 length is 12 residues. V lost 7 bases and J 7 bases, leaving 12 bases between the germline ends. Here the CDR3 DNA reads TGTGCCAGCACCGCCTGGGGGAATACGCAGTATTTT. As protein: CASTAWGNTQYF.

The gene calls are TRBV4-2 and TRBJ1-5; 7 bases are a match to TRBD1. The length of the CDR3 is 15 residues. Germline-derived CDR1 and CDR2 are LGHNA and YNFKEQ. With 4 bases clipped from V and 6 bases from J, the junction kept 9 bases outside the gene matches. CDR3 coding DNA: TGTGCCAGCAGCCCAGTGGTAGGGGGCGGTCAGCCCCAGCATTTT. Encoded protein: CASSPVVGGGQPQHF.

At least ten counts were recorded for this clonotype. The chain links TRBV12-3 or TRBV12-4 to TRBJ1-3; D unclear. V gave up 3 bases and J gave up 7 bases, with 10 bases separating them. The length of the CDR3 is 13 residues. CDR3 residues: CASSLGQWNTIYF. The CDR3 DNA reads TGTGCCAGCAGTTTGGGTCAATGGAACACCATATATTTT.

This clonotype was seen many times. The chain has TRBV27 and TRBJ1-5; D remains ambiguous. The V end lost 5 bases, the J end lost 4 bases, and 12 bases lay between the germline ends. Per the germline V gene, CDR1 is MNHEY and CDR2 is SMNVEV (reference sequence). The CDR3 is 14 residues long. CDR3 protein: CASSPPGGNQPQHF. DNA for the CDR3: TGTGCCAGCAGTCCTCCAGGTGGGAATCAGCCCCAGCATTTT.

This clonotype was counted at least ten times. The chain has TRBV20-1 and TRBJ2-2; D is possibly TRBD2 (6 bases). The V and J ends lost 1 base and 5 bases respectively, with 11 bases between them. The length of the CDR3 is 14 residues. CDR1 and CDR2 (germline): DFQATT, SNEGSKA (reference sequence). CDR3 in DNA: TGCAGTGCTAGAGGCGGGGTAGTAACCGGGGAGCTGTTTTTT. Protein sequence: CSARGGVVTGELFF.

This clonotype was counted many times. The rearrangement joins TRBV29-1 to TRBJ1-1; D is perhaps TRBD1 (5 bases). The CDR3 has 12 amino acids. Germline values: CDR1 SQVTM, CDR2 ANQGSEA. Trimming took 4 bases from V and 4 from J, leaving 10 bases between them. In nucleotides, the CDR3 is TGCAGCGTTGGTACAGGTGGCACTGAAGCTTTCTTT. This encodes CSVGTGGTEAFF.

This clonotype was seen only a few times. This CDR3 fails to terminate in the conserved phenylalanine or tryptophan, so it likely reflects a read error. The limits of the CDR3 on the DNA are not certain, so only TCRdb's listed CDR3 is given. V gene TRBV30 combines with J gene TRBJ1-1. The CDR3 is 11 residues long, counting both termini. Germline V gene data show CDR1 as GTSNPN and CDR2 as SVGIG (reference sequence). This CDR3 reads CAWSGGQELRG.

The CDR3 DNA reads as TGTGCCAGCAGTTTCTTACCCCGGACAGGGACGGGCTCCGGGGAGCTGTTTTTT. It codes for CASSFLPRTGTGSGELFF. The chain combines TRBV27 with TRBJ2-2, with TRBD1 identical over 8 bases. Unmatched junction bases numbered 15, after V lost 3 bases and J lost 6 bases. This CDR3 contains 18 residues. Germline V gene sequence: CDR1 MNHEY, CDR2 SMNVEV (reference sequence).

This clonotype was seen repeatedly, ten times or more. The rearrangement links TRBV28 to TRBJ2-1; 8 bases align to TRBD1. Germline loops: CDR1 MDHEN, CDR2 SYDVKM. This CDR3 comprises 18 residues. J was trimmed by 4 bases and V by 5 bases; bases with no gene match: 16. The CDR3 DNA sequence: TGTGCCAGCAGTGGGACCCGGACAGGGCTTCTCCCATACAATGAGCAGTTCTTC. Translated: CASSGTRTGLLPYNEQFF.

The CDR3 is CASSAISGRSRETQYF. The CDR3 DNA reads TGTGCCAGCAGTGCCATTAGCGGGAGATCTAGAGAGACCCAGTACTTC. The chain is built from TRBV6-2 or TRBV6-3 and TRBJ2-5; 9 positions match TRBD2. V shed 5 bases and J 4 bases; nucleotides not matched to a gene: 11. Per the germline V gene, CDR1 is MNHEY and CDR2 is SVGEGT. The CDR3 runs to 16 residues.

This rearrangement joins TRBV6-5 to TRBJ1-4; D not certain. The length of the CDR3 is 14 residues. The V gene's germline CDR1 is MNHEY and CDR2 SVGAGI. The V end lost 2 bases, the J end lost 15 bases, and 19 bases lay between the germline ends. CDR3 bases: TGTGCCAGCAGTTACGACCTCACCGTGGTTTTTGTGTTTTTT. Translation: CASSYDLTVVFVFF.

This clonotype was detected many times. The genes are TRBV12-3 or TRBV12-4 and TRBJ2-1; D could derive from TRBD1 or TRBD2 (6 bases each). CDR3 length equals 16 residues. Trimming took off 7 bases at V and 7 bases at J, with 23 bases between the two ends. The CDR3 sequence is CASTLRGLHIPNEQFF. The CDR3 DNA sequence: TGTGCCAGCACCCTCAGGGGACTTCACATCCCAAATGAGCAGTTCTTC.

This clonotype appeared a few times. The J gene is TRBJ2-5, the V gene TRBV6-5, with 9 bases aligning to TRBD2. The CDR3 is 17 amino acids. The V gene end was trimmed by 2 bases and the J gene end by 9 bases; junction bases not matched to a gene: 16. From germline, CDR1 is MNHEY and CDR2 SVGAGI. The CDR3 sequence is CASSYGGAAGGPIPQYF. The CDR3 DNA reads as TGTGCCAGCAGTTACGGGGGGGCAGCGGGAGGCCCCATACCCCAGTACTTC.

The chain couples TRBV27 to TRBJ2-7; 7 bases align to TRBD2. This CDR3 has 15 residues. Germline trimming cut 2 bases from V and 6 bases from J; bases unmatched to any gene: 10. CDR1 is MNHEY and CDR2 is SMNVEV in the germline V gene (reference sequence). The CDR3 sequence: CASSLGSGRAGEQYF. CDR3 coding DNA: TGTGCCAGCAGTTTAGGAAGTGGGAGGGCCGGCGAGCAGTACTTC.

At least ten counts were recorded for this clonotype. The chain recombines TRBV12-3 or TRBV12-4 with TRBJ2-3; possibly TRBD2 for D (6 bases). The germline V and J ends were trimmed by 5 bases and 3 bases, with 15 bases remaining between them. The length of the CDR3 is 15 residues. The CDR3 region is CASSPRGGATDTQYF. CDR3 nucleotides: TGTGCCAGCAGTCCTCGAGGAGGGGCAACAGATACGCAGTATTTT.

The V call is TRBV27, the J call TRBJ2-7; D remains unclear. The CDR3 consists of 13 residues. The V and J ends lost 3 bases and 1 base respectively, with 7 bases between them. The germline V gene has CDR1 MNHEY and CDR2 SMNVEV (reference sequence). CDR3 residues: CASSFQASYEQYF. As DNA, the CDR3 is TGTGCCAGCAGTTTTCAGGCGTCCTACGAGCAGTACTTC.

In this sample, this clonotype turned up a few times. The chain combines TRBV7-2 with TRBJ1-5; D may be TRBD1 (6 bases). V lost 1 base, J lost 0 bases, and 7 bases lay in between. CDR1 and CDR2 from the germline V gene are SGHTA and FQGNSA. The CDR3 loop spans 15 amino acids. CDR3: CASSLGRGSNQPQHF. DNA for the CDR3: TGTGCCAGCAGCTTAGGCAGGGGTAGCAATCAGCCCCAGCATTTT.

J is TRBJ2-3 and V is TRBV2; D uncertain. Per germline, CDR1 SNHLY and CDR2 FYNNEI. This CDR3 is 15 amino acids long. Trimming removed 3 bases from V and 1 base from J, with 11 bases in between. The CDR3 loop reads CASSDPSSGTDTQYF. The CDR3 DNA reads as TGTGCCAGCAGTGACCCTAGTTCTGGCACAGATACGCAGTATTTT. Filled out from reference TRBV2 and TRBJ2-3, the complete variable domain reads EPEVTQTPSHQVTQMGQEVILRCVPISNHLYFYWYRQILGQKVEFLVSFYNNEISEKSEIFDDQFSVERPDGSNFTLKIRSTKLEDSAMYFCASSDPSSGTDTQYFGPGTRLTVL.

This clonotype came up many times. The chain recombines TRBV5-1 with TRBJ2-7; D is uncertain. The CDR3 is 14 residues long. V lost 0 bases, J lost 2 bases, and 9 bases lay in between. Per the germline V gene, CDR1 is SGHRS and CDR2 is YFSETQ. CDR3 residues: CASSLDGLAYEQYF. CDR3 bases: TGCGCCAGCAGCTTGGATGGTTTAGCCTACGAGCAGTACTTC.

The chain combines TRBV29-1 with TRBJ2-3; D might be TRBD1 or TRBD2, each matching 5 bases. V was shortened by 6 bases and J by 4 bases, with 11 bases between the two germline ends. This CDR3 contains 12 residues. Germline CDR1 reads SQVTM; CDR2 reads ANQGSEA. The CDR3 spells CSVMRGSDTQYF. The CDR3, as DNA: TGCAGCGTGATGAGGGGCTCAGATACGCAGTATTTT.

This clonotype has ten or more counts. The chain uses TRBV20-1 and TRBJ2-2; 7 bases align to TRBD1. The CDR3 has 15 residues. Germline assignment: CDR1 DFQATT and CDR2 SNEGSKA (reference sequence). V shed 3 bases, J shed 2 bases, and the junction held 6 bases outside the gene matches. CDR3 in amino acids: CSASNNRGNTGELFF. CDR3 DNA sequence: TGCAGTGCTAGTAACAACAGGGGAAACACCGGGGAGCTGTTTTTT.

This clonotype has a handful of counts. This chain links TRBV12-3 or TRBV12-4 with TRBJ2-5; no reliable D call. This CDR3 spans 13 amino acids. Trimming removed 6 bases at V and 2 bases at J, with 10 bases between. The CDR3 is CASRGSLQETQYF. For the CDR3, the DNA is TGTGCCAGCAGGGGTAGTCTTCAAGAGACCCAGTACTTC.

The rearrangement uses TRBV25-1 and TRBJ2-7, with a weak D call TRBD1 (5 bases). CDR1 and CDR2 (germline): MGHDK, SYGVNS. V was pared by 8 bases and J by 1 base, with 12 bases between. The CDR3 runs 13 residues. CDR3 protein: CASEAGNSYEQYF. The CDR3 coding sequence is TGTGCCAGCGAGGCAGGGAATTCCTACGAGCAGTACTTC.

This clonotype has just a few counts. The gene calls are TRBV6-1 and TRBJ1-2; D gene uncertain. CDR3 length equals 13 residues. With 5 bases removed from V and 5 bases from J, the gap between germline ends came to 12 bases. CDR1 is MNHNS, CDR2 SASEGT, per germline. The CDR3 region is CASSPQGRYGYTF. For the CDR3, the DNA is TGTGCCAGCAGTCCCCAAGGGAGATATGGCTACACCTTC.